This paragraph reports one T cell receptor beta chain. Its cognate antigen is unknown. Trimming left V 3 bases short and J 0 bases short, with 9 bases between. The V gene's germline CDR1 is GTSNPN and CDR2 SVGIG (reference sequence). The CDR3 consists of 14 residues. Random hexamers served to reverse transcribe roughly 0.45 to 1 ug RNA. With immunoSEQ multiplex PCR, TCR beta CDR3 was amplified across 54 Vbeta and 13 Jbeta. TCRdb re-called the immunoSEQ multiplex PCR reads through MiXCR, storing one row per CDR3 protein. The sample records some 94,000 distinct CDR3 sequences, 90% to 95% being singletons. The data derive from a study of CD8 T cells in Susac syndrome. Study in general: Among sequenced Susac syndrome patients, more than 5 had active disease and roughly eight were in remission.

Study-wide findings and caveats: The study conceded that its TCR sequencing and HLA analysis involved relatively few individuals.

This TCR was recovered from a human donor with Susac syndrome. Sequenced: CD4+ T cells from PBMCs. This sequence joins TRBV30 and TRBJ2-1; no clear D. The CDR3 DNA reads TGTGCCTGGAGGAAGGTCAGCTCCTACAATGAGCAGTTCTTC. Translated, it gives CAWRKVSSYNEQFF. Looking up the rest from reference TRBV30 and TRBJ2-1 gives the full variable domain: SQTIHQWPATLVQPVGSPLSLECTVEGTSNPNLYWYRQAAGRGLQLLFYSVGIGQISSEVPQNLSASRPQDRQFILSSKKLLLSDSGFYLCAWRKVSSYNEQFFGPGTRLTVL.